Reported below is one T cell receptor beta chain. The data originate from a study of cytomegalovirus exposure and HLA in healthy donors. This PCR relied on a set of 60 Vbeta primers and 13 Jbeta primers. Assay: immunoSEQ multiplex PCR; the TCRdb copy retains only in-frame clones and omits some. In all, the sample yields about 170,000 clones. The V gene's germline CDR1 is SGHNT and CDR2 YENEEA. CDR3 size: 14 residues. V was pared by 4 bases and J by 4 bases, with 11 bases between. The V call is TRBV11-3, the J call TRBJ2-1, with a tentative D call TRBD1 (6 bases). The source is a woman between 55 and 75 years old in good health and CMV-seronegative. The sequencing sample was made of PBMCs. CDR3 protein: CASSSSRGYNEQFF. The DNA for the CDR3 is TGTGCCAGCAGCTCATCCAGGGGATACAATGAGCAGTTCTTC.